This is a list of T cell receptor beta chains from one sample in a study of T cell responses to AZD1222 COVID-19 vaccine. Profiled with immunoSEQ multiplex PCR; TCRdb holds only in-frame clones, not every one. The data hold some 130,000 clones, with 70% to 90% observed a single time. Here the sequenced sample was peripheral blood, taken on day 0 of AZD1222 vaccination. The receptors derive from an adult in good health. Both conserved end residues are part of each CDR3. A D gene is named only where the DNA matches it firmly. Size is omitted from some rows. Given values are once, few, many or a class for expanded clones.

clone_size d_call j_call v_call cdr3_aa cdr3_nt
- - TRBJ1-5 TRBV11-2 CASSLGLGANQPQHF TGTGCCAGCAGCTTAGGGCTCGGGGCTAATCAGCCCCAGCATTTT
- TRBD1 TRBJ1-1 TRBV10-2 CASRDRAYTEAFF TGCGCCAGCAGGGACAGGGCATACACTGAAGCTTTCTTT
- TRBD1 TRBJ1-6 TRBV30 CAWRVATGTSPLHF TGTGCCTGGAGGGTCGCGACAGGGACTTCACCCCTCCACTTT
- TRBD1 TRBJ1-5 TRBV6-5 CASTRDSYSNQPQHF TGTGCCAGCACCCGGGACAGCTATAGCAATCAGCCCCAGCATTTT
- - TRBJ2-2 TRBV5-6 CASSRGLPAYTGELFF TGTGCCAGCAGCCGCGGACTCCCGGCGTACACCGGGGAGCTGTTTTTT
- - TRBJ1-5 TRBV19 CASSMGAGNQPQHF TGTGCCAGTAGTATGGGGGCAGGCAATCAGCCCCAGCATTTT
- TRBD2 TRBJ2-1 TRBV6-6 CASRQRGDYNEQFF TGTGCCAGCAGACAGCGGGGGGACTACAATGAGCAGTTCTTC
- TRBD2 TRBJ2-1 TRBV7-2 CASSHRLADNNEQFF TGTGCCAGCAGCCATAGACTAGCGGATAACAATGAGCAGTTCTTC
- - TRBJ1-1 TRBV5-6 CASSLAGKGAYTEAFF TGTGCCAGCAGCTTGGCAGGGAAAGGGGCCTACACTGAAGCTTTCTTT
few - TRBJ1-3 TRBV5-1 CASSTYSGNTIYF TGCGCCAGCAGTACTTACTCTGGAAACACCATATATTTT
- TRBD2 TRBJ2-7 TRBV5-6 CASSWWSGSYEQYF TGTGCCAGCAGCTGGTGGAGCGGGAGCTACGAGCAGTACTTC
- - TRBJ1-1 TRBV3-1/TRBV3-2 CASSQTTGRRAFF TGTGCCAGCAGCCAGACTACAGGGAGGAGGGCTTTCTTT
- - TRBJ1-5 TRBV18 CASSPPTRPRGSNQPQHF TGTGCCAGCTCACCACCGACTCGCCCGAGGGGTAGCAATCAGCCCCAGCATTTT
- - TRBJ2-5 TRBV2 CASGGMETQYF TGTGCCAGCGGGGGGATGGAGACCCAGTACTTC
- - TRBJ1-1 TRBV3-1/TRBV3-2 CASGRAGAMNTEAFF TGTGCCAGCGGAAGAGCAGGCGCTATGAACACTGAAGCTTTCTTT
- - TRBJ2-1 TRBV12-3/TRBV12-4 CASSFFGGNEQFF TGTGCCAGCAGTTTTTTCGGGGGAAATGAGCAGTTCTTC
- - TRBJ2-1 TRBV27 CASTLGGEQFF TGTGCCAGCACCCTAGGGGGTGAGCAGTTCTTC
once TRBD1 TRBJ2-7 TRBV30 CAWRTKWDSYEQYF TGTGCCTGGAGGACCAAATGGGACAGTTACGAGCAGTACTTC
- TRBD1 TRBJ1-4 TRBV6-5 CASSPSDRPNEKLFF TGTGCCAGCAGTCCCTCGGACAGGCCGAATGAAAAACTGTTTTTT
- TRBD2 TRBJ2-3 TRBV11-2 CASSALRQRGGRYTQYF TGTGCCAGCAGCGCCCTCCGACAGCGGGGGGGTAGGTATACGCAGTATTTT
- - TRBJ1-2 TRBV6-5 CASSEGVYGYTF TGTGCCAGCAGCGAGGGGGTATATGGCTACACCTTC
- TRBD1 TRBJ2-1 TRBV4-2 CASREGTGNNEQFF TGTGCCAGCCGAGAAGGGACAGGGAACAATGAGCAGTTCTTC
few - TRBJ2-3 TRBV6-5 CASSYSRARGADTQYF TGTGCCAGCAGTTACTCGAGGGCCAGGGGGGCAGATACGCAGTATTTT
- - TRBJ1-3 TRBV7-2 CASSLGPASSSHF TGTGCCAGCAGCCTCGGACCGGCCTCCTCCTCCCATTTT
- - TRBJ1-3 TRBV30 CAWSVQAHFSGNTIYF TGTGCCTGGAGTGTACAGGCCCACTTCTCTGGAAACACCATATATTTT
- TRBD1 TRBJ1-2 TRBV30 CAWRTGGRNYGYTF TGTGCCTGGAGGACAGGGGGCAGGAACTATGGCTACACCTTC
- TRBD1 TRBJ1-5 TRBV5-8 CASSLVRSQGVQPQHF TGTGCCAGCAGCTTGGTACGTTCCCAGGGGGTTCAGCCCCAGCATTTT
- - TRBJ1-3 TRBV7-9 CASSFGRAAGNTIYF TGTGCCAGCAGCTTTGGGAGGGCGGCTGGAAACACCATATATTTT
- TRBD2 TRBJ2-3 TRBV7-2 CASSTTSGRNTQYF TGTGCCAGCAGCACGACTAGCGGGAGGAATACGCAGTATTTT
- - TRBJ1-1 TRBV15 CATSRLGGKEAFF TGTGCCACCAGCAGACTCGGGGGTAAAGAAGCTTTCTTT
- - TRBJ2-5 TRBV30 CAWGGGWETQYF TGTGCCTGGGGAGGGGGTTGGGAGACCCAGTACTTC
- TRBD1 TRBJ1-3 TRBV18 CASSPKVPGQGSRTQNTIYF TGTGCCAGCTCACCAAAGGTTCCGGGACAGGGCTCTCGTACGCAAAACACCATATATTTT
- - TRBJ2-7 TRBV4-2 CASSQAWGNEQYF TGTGCCAGCAGCCAAGCGTGGGGGAACGAGCAGTACTTC